A selection of T cell receptor beta chains follows, all from one sample in a study of shared clonotypes between healthy human individuals. TCRdb's copy holds only in-frame clones and misses some; the assay was immunoSEQ multiplex PCR. Of roughly 500,000 clones in the sample, roughly 83% were seen once. Sequences were obtained from PBMCs. These receptor sequences come from a woman aged 40 to 50 in good health. Some clones in this sample may be carry-over from other donors' samples. Both conserved end residues are part of each CDR3. The order of the fields is clone size, J gene, V gene, CDR3 protein. Expanded clones are given a class, and other clones once, few, many or no size at all.

clone size: NA; J gene: TRBJ2-1; V gene: TRBV5-1; CDR3 protein: CASSTSGSPYNEQFF
clone size: NA; J gene: TRBJ2-5; V gene: TRBV28; CDR3 protein: CASSSLLAGQYQETQYF
clone size: NA; J gene: TRBJ2-5; V gene: TRBV29-1; CDR3 protein: CSVEKFGETQETQYF
clone size: NA; J gene: TRBJ2-7; V gene: TRBV6-5; CDR3 protein: CASSRQQSYEQYF
clone size: NA; J gene: TRBJ2-3; V gene: TRBV4-1; CDR3 protein: CASSQVGSADTQYF
clone size: NA; J gene: TRBJ1-5; V gene: TRBV29-1; CDR3 protein: CSVRGGDDQPQHF
clone size: NA; J gene: TRBJ1-1; V gene: TRBV5-1; CDR3 protein: CASSGQMNTEAFF
clone size: once; J gene: TRBJ2-7; V gene: TRBV7-2; CDR3 protein: CASSLVRDFSPEQYF
clone size: many; J gene: TRBJ2-5; V gene: TRBV29-1; CDR3 protein: CSVAPGAAETQYF
clone size: NA; J gene: TRBJ1-2; V gene: TRBV1; CDR3 protein: CTSSQDQGYTSYGYTF
clone size: NA; J gene: TRBJ2-1; V gene: TRBV10-3; CDR3 protein: CAISDSGRADEQFF
clone size: NA; J gene: TRBJ2-7; V gene: TRBV6-1; CDR3 protein: CASSEQGGLAVHEQYF
clone size: NA; J gene: TRBJ2-1; V gene: TRBV7-3; CDR3 protein: CASSSASGPPGDNEQFF
clone size: NA; J gene: TRBJ2-1; V gene: TRBV10-3; CDR3 protein: CAIKLADYYNEQFF
clone size: NA; J gene: TRBJ2-7; V gene: TRBV9; CDR3 protein: CASSVEGDSSYEQYF
clone size: few; J gene: TRBJ2-2; V gene: TRBV4-2; CDR3 protein: CASMTGLAGETGELFF
clone size: NA; J gene: TRBJ2-7; V gene: TRBV11-2; CDR3 protein: CASSRGVDASEQYF